This T cell receptor beta chain was found in a study of blood T cell repertoires in COVID-19. Trimming removed 7 bases from V and 2 bases from J, with 18 bases in between. The germline V gene encodes CDR1 MDHEN and CDR2 SYDVKM. The CDR3 is made up of 16 amino acids. Method: immunoSEQ multiplex PCR; TCRdb's copy keeps in-frame clones and lacks some. The data show a few hundred thousand clones, with over 85% seen just once and 1.5% to 2% held by the top ten. This TCR was recovered from a woman aged 55-70 years who had recovered from COVID-19. Source material: PBMCs or T cells enriched from blood (not recorded which). J is TRBJ1-5 and V is TRBV28; D is unresolved. The CDR3 coding sequence is TGTGCCAGCAATCCACTTGCCTTAAATGGCAATCAGCCCCAGCATTTT. Translating it yields CASNPLALNGNQPQHF.